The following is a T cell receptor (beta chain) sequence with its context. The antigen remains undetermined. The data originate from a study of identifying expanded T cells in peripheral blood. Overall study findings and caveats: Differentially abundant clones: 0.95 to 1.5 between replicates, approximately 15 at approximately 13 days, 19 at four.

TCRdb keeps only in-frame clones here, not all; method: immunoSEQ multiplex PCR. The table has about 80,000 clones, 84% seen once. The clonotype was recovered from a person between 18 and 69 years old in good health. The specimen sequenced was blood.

In nucleotides, the CDR3 is TGTGCCAGTAGTATAGGTCACTTAGGCCCCTACAATGAGCAGTTCTTC. Amino acids: CASSIGHLGPYNEQFF. J is TRBJ2-1 and V is TRBV19, with D hard to call. V was clipped by 1 base and J by 2 bases, with 12 bases between them. CDR3 length equals 16 residues. In germline, CDR1 is LNHDA, CDR2 SQIVND (reference sequence).